This TCR beta chain was sequenced in a study of blood T cell repertoires in COVID-19. Study at large: Samples taken during acute and convalescent COVID-19 were collected in the United States, Italy and Spain. In each case, the material was cDNA or gDNA derived from T cells, B-cell-depleted T cells, or PBMCs.

With 7 bases clipped from V and 4 bases from J, the junction kept 11 bases outside the gene matches. The CDR3 covers 17 residues. CDR1 is MNHEY, CDR2 SMNVEV, per germline (reference sequence). As originally analysed: The assay estimated nucleated cells by amplifying reference gene primers. The protocol was immunoSEQ multiplex PCR, while the TCRdb copy is restricted to in-frame clones and leaves out a portion. V and J calls and clone size are those listed in that table; D and trimming were worked out from the DNA. This sample has about 170,000 clones, with just under 90% found just once. This sequence was found in a young man with active or convalescent COVID-19. The chain is built from TRBV27 and TRBJ1-6; 9 bases line up with TRBD1. The source material was peripheral blood. The CDR3 sequence: CASTTNTGGAYNSPLHF. The CDR3, as DNA: TGTGCCAGCACCACCAACACAGGGGGCGCTTATAATTCACCCCTCCACTTT.